This paragraph covers one T cell receptor beta chain sequence. The antigen remains unidentified. One end of the junction is discordant with germline, which a read error may explain. This sample is drawn from a study of OX40 agonist ivuxolimab in advanced cancers. Study outcomes and limitations: The 0.1-3.0 mg/kg partial responders had among the lowest clonal expansion.

Germline-derived CDR1 and CDR2 are LNHNV and YYDKDF (reference sequence). The CDR3 consists of 16 residues. Using immunoSEQ multiplex PCR, the repertoire was profiled, and TCRdb retains in-frame clones only, with some absent. The sample includes around 63,000 clones, 79% seen only once; the top ten take 11%. The input for sequencing was CD4+ or CD8+ T cells sorted from blood, taken in a trial of the OX40 agonist ivuxolimab. This TCR was sampled from an adult with an advanced solid tumor such as melanoma, head and neck, liver or kidney cancer. This chain uses TRBV15 with TRBJ2-7; 10 bases map to TRBD1. The CDR3 sequence is CATSRGGTGDAYEQYF. The CDR3 DNA follows: TGTGCCACCAGCAGAGGCGGGACAGGGGATGCCTATGAGCAGTACTTC.